This T cell receptor beta chain was sequenced in a study of cytotoxic CD8 clonotypes in ibrutinib-treated CLL (dated by TCRdb to the early 2020s). Regarding the research as a whole: In this cohort, over 14 patients were treatment-naive and roughly 10 were relapsed/refractory, while some 17 had unmutated IGHV. Samples at response were collected after a median of about 13 months of treatment, with a range of about 6 to 36 months. Cryopreserved peripheral blood mononuclear cells were obtained before treatment, at response, and at either sustained remission or disease progression. Every remission and progressive disease sample was obtained while ibrutinib was still being received by the patients. Of the roughly 86 participants in the trial, approximately 25 had longitudinal samples available. Partial responses were observed in about 25 patients and complete responses in 2; after a median follow-up of 68 months, remission was maintained in 15 or so patients and progression was observed in around twelve. On average, each sample yielded roughly 250,000 productive templates and tens of thousands of productive rearrangements. Broader findings and caveats from the paper: Public clonotypes were rare and either shrank or stayed stable during treatment, and the rise in clonality at ibrutinib response reflected expansion of private clonotypes. Sampling times were not matched between patients in sustained remission and patients whose disease was progressing, and lymph node repertoires were not examined. Clonality rose at ibrutinib response, remained stable during sustained remission, and dropped back toward baseline at progression. Baseline clonality was found to be higher than that of age-matched healthy donors and was strongly correlated with circulating CD8+ T-cell counts.

Via the germline V gene, CDR1 is LGHNA and CDR2 YNFKEQ. Compared with germline, V lacks 2 bases and J lacks 5 bases; bases without a gene match: 10. The cysteine opens and the phenylalanine closes a CDR3 of 16 amino acids. The sequence is cut down to CDR3 DNA, 48 bases in frame from base 1. The time point label, as the study defines it: approximately 2 years on ibrutinib. For TCR beta library preparation, 2 to 2.5 micrograms of genomic DNA were isolated from cryopreserved PBMCs. High-throughput TCR beta sequencing was performed on longitudinal blood samples from CLL patients receiving ibrutinib monotherapy. The patients took part in an open-label, single-center phase 2 trial of ibrutinib monotherapy. This clone has a single count. The antigen it recognizes is unknown. Per-base quality was not reported, and no clone a single base away is much larger than it. The goal of deep resolution MiSeq sequencing was a depth between 1 in 1 million and 1 in 200,000 T cells, and coverage averaged 10x per clonotype. The immunoSEQ hsTCRB Kit was used to generate TCR beta libraries. Processing in the source paper ran as follows. The data were analyzed with ImmunoSEQ Analyzer and ImmunoSEQ Data Assistant, and V, D and J gene assignments followed IMGT definitions. Clonality, which ranges from 0 to 1, was calculated by subtracting the normalized Shannon entropy of productive rearrangement frequencies from one. Only overrepresented clonotypes making up at least 0.05% of the repertoire of each patient were included in the public clonotype analysis. Thirteen age-matched healthy donor repertoires from immuneACCESS were used as controls for clonality. The table was pulled from immuneACCESS by TCRdb, which kept in-frame rearrangements only. Such tables lose some clones; where checked, under half of the loss comes from unresolved V genes, and the rest has no known cause. Clone size and the V and J calls come from that table; the DNA yielded D and trimming. This sample is represented by about 130,000 clones; 70% to 90% of them were singletons. Jointly, the top ten make up under 2.5% of the sample.

The V and J segments used are TRBV4-2 and TRBJ2-5; TRBD2 lines up with 8 middle nucleotides. The sequences come from PBMCs, collected after 24 months of ibrutinib treatment. This clonotype was sampled from a human donor with chronic lymphocytic leukemia. The CDR3 region has the sequence CASSQQVPAGAETQYF. The bases read TGTGCCAGCAGCCAACAGGTTCCAGCGGGAGCGGAGACCCAGTACTTC.